The T cell receptor (beta chain) under discussion was sequenced for a study of PD-1 blockade in classical Hodgkin lymphoma. Time point noted: cycle 4 day 1 (C4D1), after 5 to 7 weeks of nivolumab. Each patient experienced a relapse that followed autologous stem cell transplantation, and brentuximab vedotin exposure varied. Best overall response was complete response, partial response or progressive disease in these relapsed/refractory classical Hodgkin lymphoma patients. General study results and limits: Reports indicated that newly diagnosed patients had lower baseline TCR diversity than healthy donors did. Nivolumab initiated under 1 year post-ASCT led to patient exclusion. Whereas CD4+ TCR diversity had risen significantly by C4D1, CD8+ TCR diversity had not.

Some clones are missing from TCRdb's copy, which holds only in-frame ones; the method was immunoSEQ multiplex PCR. Found here are over 85,000 clones, about nine tenths of them singletons; the top ten hold around 2.7%. Comment on this clone: Its antigen is unknown.

The V end lost 2 bases, the J end lost 4 bases, and 9 bases lay between the germline ends. The CDR3 contains 13 residues. Per the germline V gene, CDR1 is GTSNPN and CDR2 is SVGIG (reference sequence). V is TRBV30 and J is TRBJ1-5; no definite D call. This TCR was sampled from a human donor with classical Hodgkin lymphoma. The source was peripheral blood mononuclear cells (PBMCs), collected before the fourth cycle of nivolumab. In DNA, the CDR3 is TGTGCCTGGAGTTGGACGGAGAATCAGCCCCAGCATTTT. Protein sequence: CAWSWTENQPQHF.